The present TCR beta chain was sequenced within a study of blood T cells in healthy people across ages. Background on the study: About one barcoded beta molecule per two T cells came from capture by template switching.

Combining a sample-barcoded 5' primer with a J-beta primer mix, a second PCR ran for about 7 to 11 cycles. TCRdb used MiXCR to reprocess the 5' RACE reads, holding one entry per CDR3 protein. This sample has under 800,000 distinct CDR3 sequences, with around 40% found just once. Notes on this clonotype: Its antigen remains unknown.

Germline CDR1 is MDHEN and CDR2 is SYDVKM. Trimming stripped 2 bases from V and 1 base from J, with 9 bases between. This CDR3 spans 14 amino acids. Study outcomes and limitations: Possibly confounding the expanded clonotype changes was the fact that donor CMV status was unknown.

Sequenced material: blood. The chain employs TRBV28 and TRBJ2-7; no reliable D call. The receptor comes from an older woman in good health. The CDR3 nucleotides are TGTGCCAGCAGTTTAGCCCCGACGTCCTACGAGCAGTACTTC. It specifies CASSLAPTSYEQYF.